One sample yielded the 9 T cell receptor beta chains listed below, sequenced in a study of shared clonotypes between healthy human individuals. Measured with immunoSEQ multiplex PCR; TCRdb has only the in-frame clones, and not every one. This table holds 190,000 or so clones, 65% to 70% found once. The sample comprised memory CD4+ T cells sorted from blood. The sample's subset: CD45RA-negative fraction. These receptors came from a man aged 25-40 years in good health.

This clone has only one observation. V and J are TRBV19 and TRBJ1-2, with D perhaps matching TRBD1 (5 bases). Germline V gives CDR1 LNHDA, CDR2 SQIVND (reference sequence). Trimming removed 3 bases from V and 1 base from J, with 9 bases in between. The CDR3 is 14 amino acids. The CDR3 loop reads CASSITGDNYGYTF. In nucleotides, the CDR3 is TGTGCCAGTAGTATTACAGGAGATAACTATGGCTACACCTTC.

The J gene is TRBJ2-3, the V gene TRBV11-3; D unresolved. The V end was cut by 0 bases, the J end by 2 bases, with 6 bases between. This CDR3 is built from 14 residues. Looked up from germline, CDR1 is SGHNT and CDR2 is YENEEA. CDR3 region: CASSLDSNTDTQYF. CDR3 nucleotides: TGTGCCAGCAGCTTAGACAGTAACACAGATACGCAGTATTTT.

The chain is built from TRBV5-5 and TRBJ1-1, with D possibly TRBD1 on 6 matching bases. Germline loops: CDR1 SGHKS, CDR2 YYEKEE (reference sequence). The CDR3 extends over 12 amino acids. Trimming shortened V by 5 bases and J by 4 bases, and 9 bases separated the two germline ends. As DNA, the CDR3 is TGTGCCAGCAGTGGCAGGGGCACTGAAGCTTTCTTT. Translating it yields CASSGRGTEAFF.

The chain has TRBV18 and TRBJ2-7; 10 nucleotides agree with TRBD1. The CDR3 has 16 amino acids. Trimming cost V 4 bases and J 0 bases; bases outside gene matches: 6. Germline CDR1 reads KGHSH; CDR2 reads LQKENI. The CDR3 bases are TGTGCCAGCTCACTTGGGACAGGGGCTAACTCCTACGAGCAGTACTTC. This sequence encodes CASSLGTGANSYEQYF.

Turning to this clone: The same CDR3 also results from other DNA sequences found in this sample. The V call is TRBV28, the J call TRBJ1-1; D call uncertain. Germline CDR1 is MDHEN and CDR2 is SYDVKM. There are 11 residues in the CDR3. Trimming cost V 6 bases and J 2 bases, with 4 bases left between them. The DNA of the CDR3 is TGTGCCAGCAGGGTTAACACTGAAGCTTTCTTT. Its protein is CASRVNTEAFF.

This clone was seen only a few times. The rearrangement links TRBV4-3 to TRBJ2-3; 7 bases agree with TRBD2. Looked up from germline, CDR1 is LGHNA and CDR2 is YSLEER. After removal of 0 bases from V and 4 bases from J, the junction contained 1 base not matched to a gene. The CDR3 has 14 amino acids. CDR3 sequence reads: CASSQDREADTQYF. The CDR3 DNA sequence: TGCGCCAGCAGCCAAGATCGGGAGGCAGATACGCAGTATTTT.

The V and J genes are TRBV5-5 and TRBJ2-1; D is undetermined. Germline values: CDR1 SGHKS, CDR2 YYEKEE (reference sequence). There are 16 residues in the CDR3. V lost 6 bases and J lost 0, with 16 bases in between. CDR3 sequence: CASIDGRVSSYNEQFF. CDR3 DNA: TGTGCCAGCATCGACGGACGGGTTAGCTCCTACAATGAGCAGTTCTTC.

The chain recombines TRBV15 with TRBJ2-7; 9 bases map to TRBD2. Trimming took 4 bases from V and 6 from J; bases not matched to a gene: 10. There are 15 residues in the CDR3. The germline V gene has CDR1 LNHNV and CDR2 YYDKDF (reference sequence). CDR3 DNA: TGTGCCACCAGCACTGGACTAGCGTCAACGGGCGAGCAGTACTTC. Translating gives CATSTGLASTGEQYF.

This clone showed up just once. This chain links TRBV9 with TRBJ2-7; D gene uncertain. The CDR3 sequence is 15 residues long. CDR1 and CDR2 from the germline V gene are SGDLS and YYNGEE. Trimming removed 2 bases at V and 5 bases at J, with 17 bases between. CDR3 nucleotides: TGTGCCAGCAGCGTCGGACCTATCTCGGACCACGAGCAGTACTTC. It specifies CASSVGPISDHEQYF.